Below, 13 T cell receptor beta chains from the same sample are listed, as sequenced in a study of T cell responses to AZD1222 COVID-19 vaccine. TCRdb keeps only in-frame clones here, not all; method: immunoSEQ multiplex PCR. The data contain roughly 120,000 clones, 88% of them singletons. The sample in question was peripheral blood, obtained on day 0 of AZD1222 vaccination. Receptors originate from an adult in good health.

This CDR3 is CASSPYGGPGANVLTF. CDR3 nucleotides: TGCGCCAGCAGCCCCTACGGGGGGCCGGGGGCCAACGTCCTGACTTTC. V is TRBV5-1 and J is TRBJ2-6; maybe TRBD2 (7 bases). CDR1 is SGHRS, CDR2 YFSETQ, per germline. Trimming shortened V by 4 bases and J by 4 bases, and 15 bases separated the two germline ends. CDR3 length: 16 amino acids.

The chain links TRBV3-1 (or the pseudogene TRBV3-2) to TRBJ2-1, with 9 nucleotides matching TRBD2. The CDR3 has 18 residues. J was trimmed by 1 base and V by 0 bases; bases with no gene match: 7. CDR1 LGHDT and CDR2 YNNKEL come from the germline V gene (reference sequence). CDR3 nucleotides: TGTGCCAGCAGCCAAGACAAAGGCGGGGGGGCTTCCTACAATGAGCAGTTCTTC. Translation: CASSQDKGGGASYNEQFF.

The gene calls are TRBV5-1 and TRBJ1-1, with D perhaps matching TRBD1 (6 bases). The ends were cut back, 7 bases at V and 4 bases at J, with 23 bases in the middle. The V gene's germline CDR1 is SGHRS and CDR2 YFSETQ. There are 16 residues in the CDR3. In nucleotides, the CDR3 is TGCGCCAGCTTCATCTCAGGGGCCGGGGACTTCACTGAAGCTTTCTTT. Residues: CASFISGAGDFTEAFF.

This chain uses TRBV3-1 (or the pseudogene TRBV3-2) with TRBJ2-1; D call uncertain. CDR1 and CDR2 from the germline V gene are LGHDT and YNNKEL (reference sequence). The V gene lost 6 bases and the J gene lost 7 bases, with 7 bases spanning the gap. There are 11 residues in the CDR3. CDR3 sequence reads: CASSRANEQFF. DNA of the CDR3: TGTGCCAGCAGTAGGGCGAATGAGCAGTTCTTC.

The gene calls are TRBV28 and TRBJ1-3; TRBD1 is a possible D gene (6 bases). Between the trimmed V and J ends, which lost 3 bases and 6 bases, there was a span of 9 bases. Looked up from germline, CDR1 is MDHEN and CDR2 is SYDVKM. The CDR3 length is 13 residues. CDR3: CASSFTGINTIYF. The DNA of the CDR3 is TGTGCCAGCAGTTTCACAGGGATAAACACCATATATTTT.

The CDR3 nucleotides read TGTGCCAGCAGCTTCCCAGCGGGGGGGGTTTCAGATACGCAGTATTTT. Its translation is CASSFPAGGVSDTQYF. The chain is built from TRBV7-2 and TRBJ2-3; 10 nucleotides agree with TRBD2. The CDR3 length is 16 residues. Trimming at V came to 3 bases and at J to 4 bases, leaving 7 bases not matched to a gene. CDR1 SGHTA and CDR2 FQGNSA come from the germline V gene. The variable domain in full, completed from reference TRBV7-2 and TRBJ2-3, reads GAGVSQSPSNKVTEKGKDVELRCDPISGHTALYWYRQSLGQGLEFLIYFQGNSAPDKSGLPSDRFSAERTGGSVSTLTIQRTQQEDSAVYLCASSFPAGGVSDTQYFGPGTRLTVL.

The CDR3, as DNA: TGTGCCAGTAGTAAAGACTGGGGCAATGAGCAGTTCTTC. It translates to CASSKDWGNEQFF. The V and J genes are TRBV19 and TRBJ2-1; D not certain. Trimming stripped 4 bases from V and 6 bases from J, with 10 bases between. The CDR3 has 13 residues. Germline lookup yields CDR1 LNHDA and CDR2 SQIVND (reference sequence).

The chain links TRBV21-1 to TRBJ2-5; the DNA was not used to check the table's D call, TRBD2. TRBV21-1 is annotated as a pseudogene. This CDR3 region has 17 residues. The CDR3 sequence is CASSKNREGLRMETQYF. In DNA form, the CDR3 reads TGTGCCAGCAGCAAAAATCGGGAGGGCCTGAGAATGGAGACCCAGTACTTC.

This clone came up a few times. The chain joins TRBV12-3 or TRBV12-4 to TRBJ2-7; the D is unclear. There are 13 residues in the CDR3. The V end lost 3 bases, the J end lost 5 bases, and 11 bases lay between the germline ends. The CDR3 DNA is TGTGCCAGCAGTTTCGCTGGTAACCACGAGCAGTACTTC. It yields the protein CASSFAGNHEQYF.

The CDR3 region is CATSDPGTGIEQYF. The CDR3 coding sequence is TGTGCCACCAGTGATCCCGGGACAGGGATCGAGCAGTACTTC. V usage is TRBV24-1 and J usage is TRBJ2-7, with 9 bases lining up with TRBD1. From germline, CDR1 is KGHDR and CDR2 SFDVKD. CDR3 length: 14 residues. The ends lost 3 bases at V and 6 bases at J; junction bases unmatched: 5.

CDR3 coding DNA: TGTGCCAGCAGCCGGACAGGGTCCGGAAACACCATATATTTT. As protein: CASSRTGSGNTIYF. The chain uses TRBV6-2 or TRBV6-3 and TRBJ1-3, with TRBD1 matching over 8 bases. The J segment lost 4 bases and the V segment lost 6 bases, leaving 5 bases of the junction unmatched. CDR3 length: 14 amino acids. The germline gives CDR1 MNHEY, CDR2 SVGEGT.

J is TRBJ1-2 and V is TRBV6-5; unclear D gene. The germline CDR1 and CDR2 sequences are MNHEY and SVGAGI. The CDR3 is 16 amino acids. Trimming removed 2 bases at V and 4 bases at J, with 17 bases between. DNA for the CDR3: TGTGCCAGCAGTTACACGCCAAACAGCATCCTCTATGGCTACACCTTC. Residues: CASSYTPNSILYGYTF.

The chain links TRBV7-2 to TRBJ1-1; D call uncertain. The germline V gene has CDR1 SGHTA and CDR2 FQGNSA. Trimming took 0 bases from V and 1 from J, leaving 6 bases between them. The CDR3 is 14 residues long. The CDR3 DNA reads TGTGCCAGCAGCTTAGCTGCCCCGAACACTGAAGCTTTCTTT. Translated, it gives CASSLAAPNTEAFF.